This passage covers 3 T cell receptor beta chains from one sample sequenced in a study of cytotoxic CD8 clonotypes in ibrutinib-treated CLL. Profiling relied on immunoSEQ multiplex PCR, and the TCRdb table lists in-frame clones only, not all of them. The sample yields almost 85,000 clones, 70% to 90% seen once. The source was PBMCs, collected before ibrutinib treatment. The receptors stem from a human donor with chronic lymphocytic leukemia.

The chain couples TRBV4-1 to TRBJ2-1; 7 nucleotides agree with TRBD1. The trim removed 4 bases at V and 4 bases at J, leaving 10 bases unmatched. CDR3 length equals 16 residues. Germline assignment: CDR1 MGHRA and CDR2 YSYEKL. CDR3 sequence (DNA): TGCGCCAGCAGCCTGGGGACAGCGAGTTCGTACAATGAGCAGTTCTTC. Its translation: CASSLGTASSYNEQFF.

The chain recombines TRBV7-6 with TRBJ2-7, with 9 bases lining up with TRBD2. Germline CDR1 reads SGHVS; CDR2 reads FNYEAQ. CDR3 length: 16 amino acids. The junction had 9 bases not matched to a gene; V was cut back by 3 bases and J by 3 bases. The CDR3 loop is CASSFYVGGRVYEQYF. CDR3 nucleotide sequence: TGTGCCAGCAGCTTTTATGTCGGCGGGAGGGTCTACGAGCAGTACTTC.

The chain uses TRBV11-3 and TRBJ2-1; D may correspond to TRBD1 or TRBD2 (6 bases each). CDR1 is SGHNT and CDR2 is YENEEA in the germline V gene. There are 14 residues in the CDR3. V was shortened by 5 bases and J by 9 bases, with 17 bases between the two germline ends. The CDR3 spells CASSRGELLGEQFF. The CDR3 region has the DNA TGTGCCAGCAGCAGGGGGGAGTTGCTTGGTGAGCAGTTCTTC.